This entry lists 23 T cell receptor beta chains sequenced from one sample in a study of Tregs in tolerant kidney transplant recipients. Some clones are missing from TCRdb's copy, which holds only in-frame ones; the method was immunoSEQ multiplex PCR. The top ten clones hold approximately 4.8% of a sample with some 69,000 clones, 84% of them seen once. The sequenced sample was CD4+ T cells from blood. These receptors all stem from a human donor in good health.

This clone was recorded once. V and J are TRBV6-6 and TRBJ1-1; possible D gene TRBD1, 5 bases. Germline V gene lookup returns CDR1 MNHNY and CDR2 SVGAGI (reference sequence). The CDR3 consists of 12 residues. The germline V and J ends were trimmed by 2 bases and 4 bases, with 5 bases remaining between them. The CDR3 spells CASSYGTTEAFF. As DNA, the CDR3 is TGTGCCAGCAGTTACGGGACCACTGAAGCTTTCTTT.

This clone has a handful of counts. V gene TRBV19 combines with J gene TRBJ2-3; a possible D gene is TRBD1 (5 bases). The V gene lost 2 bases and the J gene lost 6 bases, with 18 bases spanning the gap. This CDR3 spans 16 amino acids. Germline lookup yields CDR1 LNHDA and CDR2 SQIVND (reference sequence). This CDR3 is CASSIIGAQQTDTQYF. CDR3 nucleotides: TGTGCCAGTAGTATAATTGGGGCTCAGCAGACGGATACGCAGTATTTT.

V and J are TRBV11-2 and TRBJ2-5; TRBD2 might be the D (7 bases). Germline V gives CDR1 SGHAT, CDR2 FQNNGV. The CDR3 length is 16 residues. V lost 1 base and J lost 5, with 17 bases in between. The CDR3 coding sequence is TGTGCCAGCAGCTTAGGGTCCGGGGGGCCCCAGGAGACCCAGTACTTC. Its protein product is CASSLGSGGPQETQYF. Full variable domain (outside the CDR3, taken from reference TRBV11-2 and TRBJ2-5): EAGVAQSPRYKIIEKRQSVAFWCNPISGHATLYWYQQILGQGPKLLIQFQNNGVVDDSQLPKDRFSAERLKGVDSTLKIQPAKLEDSAVYLCASSLGSGGPQETQYFGPGTRLLVL.

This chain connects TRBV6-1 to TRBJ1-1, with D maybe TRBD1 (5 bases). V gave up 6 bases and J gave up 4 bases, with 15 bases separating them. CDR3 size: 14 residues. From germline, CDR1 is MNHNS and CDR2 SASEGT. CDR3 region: CASRPRGGGTEAFF. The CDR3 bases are TGTGCCAGCAGGCCCCGGGGGGGTGGCACTGAAGCTTTCTTT.

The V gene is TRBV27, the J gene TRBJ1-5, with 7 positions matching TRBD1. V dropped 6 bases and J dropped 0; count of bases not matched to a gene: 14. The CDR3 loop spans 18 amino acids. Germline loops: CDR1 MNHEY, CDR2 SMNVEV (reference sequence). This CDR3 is CASRPVSGTVYSNQPQHF. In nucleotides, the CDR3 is TGTGCCAGCAGACCCGTCTCCGGGACAGTTTATAGCAATCAGCCCCAGCATTTT.

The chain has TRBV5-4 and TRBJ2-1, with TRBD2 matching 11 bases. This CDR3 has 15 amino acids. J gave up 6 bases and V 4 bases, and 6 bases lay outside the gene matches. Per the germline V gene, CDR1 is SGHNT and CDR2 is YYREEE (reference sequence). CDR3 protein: CASSKGLAETNEQFF. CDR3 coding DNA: TGTGCCAGCAGCAAGGGACTAGCGGAGACCAATGAGCAGTTCTTC. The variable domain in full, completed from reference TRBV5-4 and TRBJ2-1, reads ETGVTQSPTHLIKTRGQQVTLRCSSQSGHNTVSWYQQALGQGPQFIFQYYREEENGRGNFPPRFSGLQFPNYSSELNVNALELDDSALYLCASSKGLAETNEQFFGPGTRLTVL.

The CDR3 is CASSQDLRSGRALTYEQYF. In DNA form, the CDR3 reads TGCGCCAGCAGCCAAGATCTCCGTAGCGGGAGGGCCCTTACCTACGAGCAGTACTTC. The chain joins TRBV4-1 to TRBJ2-7; 11 bases are a match to TRBD2. V lost 0 bases, J lost 2 bases, and 12 bases stayed unmatched. The CDR3 loop spans 19 amino acids. Germline loops: CDR1 MGHRA, CDR2 YSYEKL.

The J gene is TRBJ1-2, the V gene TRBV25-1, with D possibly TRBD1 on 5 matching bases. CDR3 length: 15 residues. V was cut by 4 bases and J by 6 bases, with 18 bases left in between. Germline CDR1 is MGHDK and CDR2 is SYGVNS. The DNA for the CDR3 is TGTGCCAGCAGTGCGCAGGGAGGAGTAGGAGATGGCTACACCTTC. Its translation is CASSAQGGVGDGYTF.

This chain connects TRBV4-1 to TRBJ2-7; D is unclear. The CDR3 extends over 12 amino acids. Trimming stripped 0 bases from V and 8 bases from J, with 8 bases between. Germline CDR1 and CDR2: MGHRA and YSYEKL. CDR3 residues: CASSQDMQKQYF. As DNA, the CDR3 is TGCGCCAGCAGCCAAGATATGCAGAAGCAGTACTTC.

The CDR3 sequence: CAWSRRTSGSSTQYF. The CDR3 DNA reads as TGTGCCTGGAGTAGGAGGACTAGCGGGAGCTCGACGCAGTATTTT. This rearrangement joins TRBV30 to TRBJ2-3; 13 nucleotides match TRBD2. CDR1 GTSNPN and CDR2 SVGIG come from the germline V gene (reference sequence). This CDR3 comprises 15 residues. V lost 2 bases and J lost 9; bases outside the gene matches: 8.

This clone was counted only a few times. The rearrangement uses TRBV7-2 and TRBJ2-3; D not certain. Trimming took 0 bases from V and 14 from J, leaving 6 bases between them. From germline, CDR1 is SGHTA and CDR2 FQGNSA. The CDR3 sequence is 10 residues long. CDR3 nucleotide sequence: TGTGCCAGCAGCTTAGCGCGCCTGTATTTT. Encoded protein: CASSLARLYF.

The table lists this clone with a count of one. Here the CDR3 DNA reads TGTGCCAGCCGCCTGACTTGGCGGGGGGAGCAGTTCTTC. Translation gives CASRLTWRGEQFF. This chain uses TRBV27 with TRBJ2-1, with 7 bases identical to TRBD2. The CDR3 is 13 amino acids. Looked up from germline, CDR1 is MNHEY and CDR2 is SMNVEV (reference sequence). The junction had 11 bases not matched to a gene; V was cut back by 8 bases and J by 10 bases.

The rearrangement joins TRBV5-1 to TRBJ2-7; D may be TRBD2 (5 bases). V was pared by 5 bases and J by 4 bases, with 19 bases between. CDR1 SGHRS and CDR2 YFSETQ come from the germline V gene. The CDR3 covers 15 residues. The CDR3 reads CASSFGGIYGYEQYF. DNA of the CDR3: TGCGCCAGCAGTTTTGGAGGAATTTACGGATACGAGCAGTACTTC.

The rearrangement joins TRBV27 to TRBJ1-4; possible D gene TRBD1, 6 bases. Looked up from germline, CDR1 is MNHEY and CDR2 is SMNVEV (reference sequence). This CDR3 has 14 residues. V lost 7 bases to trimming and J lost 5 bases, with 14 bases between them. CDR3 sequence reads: CASKGVTMNEKLFF. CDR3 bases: TGTGCCAGCAAGGGGGTAACCATGAATGAAAAACTGTTTTTT.

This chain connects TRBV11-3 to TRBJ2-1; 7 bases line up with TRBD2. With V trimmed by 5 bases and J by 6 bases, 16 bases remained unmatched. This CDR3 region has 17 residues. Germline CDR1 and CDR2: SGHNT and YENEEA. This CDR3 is CASSQMQRGRSLNEQFF. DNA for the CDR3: TGTGCCAGCAGCCAAATGCAACGCGGGAGATCCCTCAATGAGCAGTTCTTC.

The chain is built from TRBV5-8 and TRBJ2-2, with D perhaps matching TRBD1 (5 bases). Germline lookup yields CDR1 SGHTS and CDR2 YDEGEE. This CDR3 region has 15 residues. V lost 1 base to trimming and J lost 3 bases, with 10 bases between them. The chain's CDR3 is CASSLFAGYTGELFF. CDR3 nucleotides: TGTGCCAGCAGCTTGTTCGCAGGGTACACCGGGGAGCTGTTTTTT.

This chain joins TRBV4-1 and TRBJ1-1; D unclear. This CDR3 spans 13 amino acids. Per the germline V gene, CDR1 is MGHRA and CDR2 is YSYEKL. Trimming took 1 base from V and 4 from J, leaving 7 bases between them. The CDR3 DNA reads TGCGCCAGCAGCCAAGTGGCCATCACTGAAGCTTTCTTT. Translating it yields CASSQVAITEAFF.

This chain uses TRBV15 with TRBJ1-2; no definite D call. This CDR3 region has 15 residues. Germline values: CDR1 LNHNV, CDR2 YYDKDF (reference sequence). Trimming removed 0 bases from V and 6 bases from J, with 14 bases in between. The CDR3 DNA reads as TGTGCCACCAGCAGAGATGCGGGAACCGGAGATGGCTACACCTTC. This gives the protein CATSRDAGTGDGYTF. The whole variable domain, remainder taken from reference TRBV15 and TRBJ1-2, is DAMVIQNPRYQVTQFGKPVTLSCSQTLNHNVMYWYQQKSSQAPKLLFHYYDKDFNNEADTPDNFQSRRPNTSFCFLDIRSPGLGDTAMYLCATSRDAGTGDGYTFGSGTRLTVV.

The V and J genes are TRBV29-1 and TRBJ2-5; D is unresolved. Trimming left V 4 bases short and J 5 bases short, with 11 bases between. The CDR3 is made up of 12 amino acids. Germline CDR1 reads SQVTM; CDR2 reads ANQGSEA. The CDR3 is CSVVLPMETQYF. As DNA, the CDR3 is TGCAGCGTTGTTCTCCCGATGGAGACCCAGTACTTC.

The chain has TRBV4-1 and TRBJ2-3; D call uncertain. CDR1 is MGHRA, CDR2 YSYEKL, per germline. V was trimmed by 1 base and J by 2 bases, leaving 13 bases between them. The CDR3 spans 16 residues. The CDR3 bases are TGCGCCAGCAGCCAAGTTAGGCTAGTCAACACAGATACGCAGTATTTT. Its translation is CASSQVRLVNTDTQYF.

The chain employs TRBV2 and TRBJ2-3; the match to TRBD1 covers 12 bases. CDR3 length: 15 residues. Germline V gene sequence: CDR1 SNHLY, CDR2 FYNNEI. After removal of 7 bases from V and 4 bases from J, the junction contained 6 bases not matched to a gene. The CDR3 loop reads CASTRGQGAADTQYF. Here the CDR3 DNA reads TGTGCCAGCACGCGGGGACAGGGGGCCGCAGATACGCAGTATTTT.

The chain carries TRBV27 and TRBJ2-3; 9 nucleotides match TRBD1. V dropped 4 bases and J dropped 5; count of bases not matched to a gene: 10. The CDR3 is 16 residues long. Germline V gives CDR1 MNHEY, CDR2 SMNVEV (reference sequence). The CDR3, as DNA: TGTGCCAGCAGTTCTACGCTGCGGACAGGGGTAGATACGCAGTATTTT. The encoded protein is CASSSTLRTGVDTQYF.

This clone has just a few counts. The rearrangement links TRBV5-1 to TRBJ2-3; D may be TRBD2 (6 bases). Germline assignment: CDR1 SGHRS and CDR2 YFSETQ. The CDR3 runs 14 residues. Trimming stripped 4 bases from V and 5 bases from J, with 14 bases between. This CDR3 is CASSPGLRGDTQYF. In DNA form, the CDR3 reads TGCGCCAGCAGCCCAGGTCTGCGGGGAGATACGCAGTATTTT.